The 26 T cell receptor beta chains presented below share a single source sample, sequenced in a study of control samples from healthy donors and cancer patients. Here immunoSEQ multiplex PCR was the method, and the copy in TCRdb shows in-frame clones only, minus some. Of roughly 200,000 clones in the sample, 80% to 95% were seen once. The specimen was blood. All receptors come from a man between 18 and 35 years old in good health.

The V gene is TRBV29-1, the J gene TRBJ2-2, with TRBD1 matching over 11 bases. Trimming took 5 bases from V and 6 from J; bases not matched to a gene: 2. This CDR3 has 13 amino acids. Germline loops: CDR1 SQVTM, CDR2 ANQGSEA. The CDR3 protein is CSVWDRGSGELFF. In nucleotides, the CDR3 is TGCAGCGTTTGGGACAGGGGGTCCGGGGAGCTGTTTTTT.

The chain is built from TRBV5-1 and TRBJ1-1, with D hard to call. Trimming took off 0 bases at V and 0 bases at J, with 9 bases between the two ends. This CDR3 has 15 amino acids. Germline V gene data show CDR1 as SGHRS and CDR2 as YFSETQ. The CDR3: CASSLAVSLNTEAFF. CDR3 sequence (DNA): TGCGCCAGCAGCTTGGCGGTCAGCTTGAACACTGAAGCTTTCTTT.

The chain combines TRBV9 with TRBJ1-1; D is undetermined. Trimming shortened V by 1 base and J by 3 bases, and 13 bases separated the two germline ends. The CDR3 is made up of 15 amino acids. Looked up from germline, CDR1 is SGDLS and CDR2 is YYNGEE. The CDR3 DNA is TGTGCCAGCAGCGTACTCGACACCCCCGACACTGAAGCTTTCTTT. This encodes CASSVLDTPDTEAFF.

V usage is TRBV28 and J usage is TRBJ1-1; D possibly corresponds to TRBD1 (5 bases). The CDR3 sequence is 14 residues long. The ends were cut back, 6 bases at V and 1 base at J, with 12 bases in the middle. Germline loops: CDR1 MDHEN, CDR2 SYDVKM. The CDR3 sequence is CASRLDRGNTEAFF. The CDR3 region has the DNA TGTGCCAGCAGACTCGACAGAGGGAACACTGAAGCTTTCTTT.

This clone was counted once. The chain links TRBV27 to TRBJ1-4; D gene uncertain. This CDR3 contains 16 residues. Trimming pared 2 bases from V and 0 bases from J, leaving 10 bases between. Germline V gene lookup returns CDR1 MNHEY and CDR2 SMNVEV (reference sequence). CDR3 bases: TGTGCCAGCAGTTTACTCGCCAGAGCAACTAATGAAAAACTGTTTTTT. Protein: CASSLLARATNEKLFF.

This clone came up once. The chain employs TRBV4-1 and TRBJ1-5, with D unclear. Trimming left V 4 bases short and J 0 bases short, with 13 bases between. Germline lookup yields CDR1 MGHRA and CDR2 YSYEKL. The CDR3 length is 16 residues. CDR3 sequence: CASSPRTVDSNQPQHF. The CDR3 DNA is TGCGCCAGCAGCCCCCGGACTGTTGATAGCAATCAGCCCCAGCATTTT.

The chain uses TRBV5-1 and TRBJ2-3, with 9 bases lining up with TRBD1. This CDR3 has 17 residues. Germline CDR1 is SGHRS and CDR2 is YFSETQ. Unmatched junction bases numbered 9, after V lost 3 bases and J lost 1 base. The CDR3 sequence is CASSSNRDRDGTDTQYF. The CDR3 region has the DNA TGCGCCAGCAGCTCTAATCGGGACAGGGATGGCACAGATACGCAGTATTTT.

The genes are TRBV5-8 and TRBJ1-2; D uncertain. CDR1 is SGHTS and CDR2 is YDEGEE in the germline V gene. The ends were cut back, 3 bases at V and 7 bases at J, with 16 bases in the middle. The CDR3 loop spans 14 amino acids. The CDR3 DNA reads as TGTGCCAGCAGCTCGACCCCCTCCGCCCCTGGCTACACCTTC. Translated, it gives CASSSTPSAPGYTF.

For the CDR3, the DNA is TGTGCCAGCAGTTTATCTGATGGCACAGATACGCAGTATTTT. Protein product: CASSLSDGTDTQYF. The gene calls are TRBV27 and TRBJ2-3; D call uncertain. The CDR3 spans 14 residues. V dropped 0 bases and J dropped 1 base, with 5 bases sitting between them. Germline assignment: CDR1 MNHEY and CDR2 SMNVEV (reference sequence).

The chain couples TRBV12-3 or TRBV12-4 to TRBJ2-7, with D maybe TRBD1 (5 bases). Trimming stripped 1 base from V and 4 bases from J, with 8 bases between. The CDR3 has 13 amino acids. CDR3 DNA: TGTGCCAGCAGTTTAGGGGGCGATTACGAGCAGTACTTC. This codes for CASSLGGDYEQYF.

This chain's CDR3 is CASSPNQDGDEQFF. The CDR3 nucleotides read TGTGCCAGCTCACCAAATCAGGATGGAGATGAGCAGTTCTTC. The rearrangement joins TRBV18 to TRBJ2-1; D remains unclear. The V gene's germline CDR1 is KGHSH and CDR2 LQKENI. CDR3 length equals 14 residues. V shed 2 bases and J shed 8 bases, with 13 bases lying between them.

The chain recombines TRBV18 with TRBJ1-5, with 12 positions matching TRBD1. The CDR3 runs 16 residues. The ends lost 3 bases at V and 7 bases at J; junction bases unmatched: 7. Per germline, CDR1 KGHSH and CDR2 LQKENI. For the CDR3, the DNA is TGTGCCAGCTCACCCGGGACAGGGGGCGAAGGGCAGCCCCAGCATTTT. Translated, it gives CASSPGTGGEGQPQHF.

V gene TRBV4-1 combines with J gene TRBJ2-2; D not resolved. The germline CDR1 and CDR2 sequences are MGHRA and YSYEKL. The CDR3 covers 13 residues. V was trimmed by 1 base and J by 6 bases, leaving 6 bases between them. The CDR3 DNA is TGCGCCAGCAGCCAAGTCGACCCCGGGGAGCTGTTTTTT. Protein sequence: CASSQVDPGELFF.

The chain links TRBV18 to TRBJ2-2; D gene uncertain. V dropped 2 bases and J dropped 9 bases, with 7 bases sitting between them. This CDR3 is built from 12 residues. Germline V lookup: CDR1 KGHSH, CDR2 LQKENI. CDR3 region: CASSPGLRELFF. DNA for the CDR3: TGTGCCAGCTCACCAGGATTGAGGGAGCTGTTTTTT.

This chain connects TRBV6-5 to TRBJ2-2, with D hard to call. Germline assignment: CDR1 MNHEY and CDR2 SVGAGI. The CDR3 loop spans 15 amino acids. The germline V and J ends were trimmed by 4 bases and 6 bases, with 15 bases remaining between them. In DNA form, the CDR3 reads TGTGCCAGCAGTTCCCGGGCCGATGGGGCCGGGGAGCTGTTTTTT. It is translated as CASSSRADGAGELFF.

The gene calls are TRBV5-6 and TRBJ2-1; possibly TRBD2 for D (7 bases). Trimming left V 4 bases short and J 2 bases short, with 13 bases between. This CDR3 is 15 amino acids long. Germline CDR1 SGHDT, CDR2 YYEEEE. CDR3 in DNA: TGTGCCAGCAGCCTTGGCGGGGGCCCCTACAATGAGCAGTTCTTC. Translation gives CASSLGGGPYNEQFF.

The chain employs TRBV19 and TRBJ1-4; no reliable D call. Germline V gene lookup returns CDR1 LNHDA and CDR2 SQIVND (reference sequence). V shed 1 base and J shed 6 bases, with 9 bases lying between them. The CDR3 runs 14 residues. CDR3 coding DNA: TGTGCCAGTAGTATAGGCGGCGGTGATGAAAAACTGTTTTTT. Its translation is CASSIGGGDEKLFF.

V usage is TRBV4-1 and J usage is TRBJ2-2, with 8 positions matching TRBD1. Looked up from germline, CDR1 is MGHRA and CDR2 is YSYEKL. The V gene end was trimmed by 4 bases and the J gene end by 7 bases; junction bases not matched to a gene: 14. The CDR3 spans 17 residues. The CDR3 nucleotides are TGCGCCAGCAGCCGGACAGTTAGGACAGGGTTGGACGGGGAGCTGTTTTTT. Translated: CASSRTVRTGLDGELFF.

V gene TRBV9 combines with J gene TRBJ2-4; D remains ambiguous. Trimming cost V 3 bases and J 8 bases, with 9 bases left between them. There are 12 residues in the CDR3. CDR1 and CDR2 from the germline V gene are SGDLS and YYNGEE. The CDR3 DNA reads TGTGCCAGCAGCGCCACTGTGGACATTCAGTACTTC. It is translated as CASSATVDIQYF.

The chain uses TRBV7-6 and TRBJ1-1; D remains unclear. The CDR3 runs to 15 residues. V shed 5 bases and J shed 2 bases, with 15 bases lying between them. Germline V lookup: CDR1 SGHVS, CDR2 FNYEAQ. The CDR3 protein is CASSLLSPANTEAFF. The CDR3 DNA reads TGTGCCAGCAGCCTCCTAAGTCCCGCCAACACTGAAGCTTTCTTT. The full variable domain, in which reference TRBV7-6 and TRBJ1-1 provide the parts outside the CDR3, is GAGVSQSPRYKVTKRGQDVALRCDPISGHVSLYWYRQALGQGPEFLTYFNYEAQQDKSGLPNDRFSAERPEGSISTLTIQRTEQRDSAMYRCASSLLSPANTEAFFGQGTRLTVV.

This clone was counted once. The chain employs TRBV2 and TRBJ1-5; D ambiguous. This CDR3 is built from 15 residues. V dropped 4 bases and J dropped 1 base, with 11 bases sitting between them. The germline V gene has CDR1 SNHLY and CDR2 FYNNEI. The CDR3 bases are TGTGCCAGCAGTGTATTTCAGTTAAGCAATCAGCCCCAGCATTTT. Protein product: CASSVFQLSNQPQHF. The complete variable domain, with remaining parts taken from reference TRBV2 and TRBJ1-5, reads EPEVTQTPSHQVTQMGQEVILRCVPISNHLYFYWYRQILGQKVEFLVSFYNNEISEKSEIFDDQFSVERPDGSNFTLKIRSTKLEDSAMYFCASSVFQLSNQPQHFGDGTRLSIL.

This clone has only one observation. The V call is TRBV27, the J call TRBJ2-3; 7 nucleotides align to TRBD2. Germline CDR1 MNHEY, CDR2 SMNVEV (reference sequence). The CDR3 loop spans 15 amino acids. The J segment lost 2 bases and the V segment lost 4 bases, leaving 6 bases of the junction unmatched. The CDR3 region has the DNA TGTGCCAGCAGTTCCCTAGCGGATTACACAGATACGCAGTATTTT. The encoded protein is CASSSLADYTDTQYF.

The CDR3 spells CASKRPGEGEKLFF. The CDR3 DNA reads TGTGCCAGTAAACGGCCAGGGGAAGGCGAAAAACTGTTTTTT. The J gene is TRBJ1-4, the V gene TRBV19; weak D call: TRBD1 (6 bases). The germline V gene encodes CDR1 LNHDA and CDR2 SQIVND (reference sequence). The CDR3 loop spans 14 amino acids. V was pared by 7 bases and J by 8 bases, with 17 bases between.

J is TRBJ1-1 and V is TRBV30, with D maybe TRBD1 (6 bases). Germline CDR1 and CDR2: GTSNPN and SVGIG (reference sequence). CDR3 length: 14 amino acids. Trimming stripped 4 bases from V and 4 bases from J, with 16 bases between. CDR3 sequence: CAWTFGGAGTEAFF. The CDR3 DNA reads as TGTGCCTGGACATTTGGGGGGGCAGGCACTGAAGCTTTCTTT.

The gene calls are TRBV19 and TRBJ2-2; 11 bases map to TRBD1. CDR1 LNHDA and CDR2 SQIVND come from the germline V gene (reference sequence). CDR3 length: 14 residues. V was pared by 7 bases and J by 7 bases, with 5 bases of the junction left unmatched. Written as DNA, the CDR3 is TGTGCCAGTACGGACAGGGGGCCGATCGGGGAGCTGTTTTTT. Its protein is CASTDRGPIGELFF.

The V call is TRBV7-2, the J call TRBJ2-7, with no clear D. This CDR3 region has 14 residues. CDR1 is SGHTA and CDR2 is FQGNSA in the germline V gene. The ends were cut back, 5 bases at V and 1 base at J, with 12 bases in the middle. CDR3 bases: TGTGCCAGCAGCATCGTGGGTTCTTCCTACGAGCAGTACTTC. The encoded protein is CASSIVGSSYEQYF. The entire variable domain, with the rest obtained from reference TRBV7-2 and TRBJ2-7, is as follows: GAGVSQSPSNKVTEKGKDVELRCDPISGHTALYWYRQSLGQGLEFLIYFQGNSAPDKSGLPSDRFSAERTGGSVSTLTIQRTQQEDSAVYLCASSIVGSSYEQYFGPGTRLTVT.